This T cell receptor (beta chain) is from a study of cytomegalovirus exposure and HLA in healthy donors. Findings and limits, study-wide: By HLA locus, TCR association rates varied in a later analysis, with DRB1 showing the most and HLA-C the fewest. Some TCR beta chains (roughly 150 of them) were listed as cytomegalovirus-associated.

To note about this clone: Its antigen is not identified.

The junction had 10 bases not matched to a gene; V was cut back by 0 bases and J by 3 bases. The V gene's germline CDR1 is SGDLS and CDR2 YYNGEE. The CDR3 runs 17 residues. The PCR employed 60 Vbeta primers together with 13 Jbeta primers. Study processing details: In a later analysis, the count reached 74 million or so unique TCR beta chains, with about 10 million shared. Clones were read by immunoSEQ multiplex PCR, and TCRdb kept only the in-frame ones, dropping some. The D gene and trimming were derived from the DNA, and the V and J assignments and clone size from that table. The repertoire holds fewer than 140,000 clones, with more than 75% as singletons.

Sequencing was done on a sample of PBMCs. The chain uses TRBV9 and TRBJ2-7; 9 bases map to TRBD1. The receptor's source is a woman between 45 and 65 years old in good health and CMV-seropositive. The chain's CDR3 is CASSVGWDRVQYYEQYF. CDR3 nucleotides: TGTGCCAGCAGCGTAGGATGGGACAGGGTTCAGTACTACGAGCAGTACTTC.